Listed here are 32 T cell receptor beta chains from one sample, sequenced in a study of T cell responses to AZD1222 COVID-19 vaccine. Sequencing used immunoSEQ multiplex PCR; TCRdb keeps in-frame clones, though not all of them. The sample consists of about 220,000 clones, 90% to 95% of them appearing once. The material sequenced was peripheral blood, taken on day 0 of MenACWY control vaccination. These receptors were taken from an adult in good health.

The CDR3 protein is CASTRAGGNYGYTF. The DNA of the CDR3 is TGTGCCAGCACCAGAGCAGGGGGGAACTATGGCTACACCTTC. This chain links TRBV7-9 with TRBJ1-2, with 7 bases aligning to TRBD1. The CDR3 spans 14 residues. CDR1 is SEHNR, CDR2 FQNEAQ, per germline (reference sequence). V was clipped by 7 bases and J by 2 bases; unmatched bases: 7.

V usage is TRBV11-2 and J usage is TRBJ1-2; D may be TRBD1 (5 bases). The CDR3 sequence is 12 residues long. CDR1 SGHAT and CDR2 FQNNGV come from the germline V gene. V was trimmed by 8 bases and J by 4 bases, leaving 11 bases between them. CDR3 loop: CASQGAGYGYTF. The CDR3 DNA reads TGTGCCAGCCAAGGGGCGGGCTATGGCTACACCTTC.

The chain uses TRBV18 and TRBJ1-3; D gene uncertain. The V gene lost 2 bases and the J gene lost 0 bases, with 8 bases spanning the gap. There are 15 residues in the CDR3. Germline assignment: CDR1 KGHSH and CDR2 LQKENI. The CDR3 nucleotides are TGTGCCAGCTCACCAGGGGAGGGCTCTGGAAACACCATATATTTT. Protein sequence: CASSPGEGSGNTIYF.

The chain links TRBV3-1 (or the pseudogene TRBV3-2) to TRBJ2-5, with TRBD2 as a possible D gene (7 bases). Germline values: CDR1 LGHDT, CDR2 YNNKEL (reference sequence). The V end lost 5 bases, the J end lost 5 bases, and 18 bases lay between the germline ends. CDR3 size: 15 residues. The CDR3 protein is CASSLKGGARETQYF. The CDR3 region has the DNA TGTGCCAGCAGCTTGAAAGGGGGGGCGAGGGAGACCCAGTACTTC.

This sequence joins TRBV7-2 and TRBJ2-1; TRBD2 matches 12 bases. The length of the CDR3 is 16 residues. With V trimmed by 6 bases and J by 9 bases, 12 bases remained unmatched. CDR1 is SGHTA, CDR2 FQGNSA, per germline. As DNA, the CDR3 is TGTGCCAGCAGACCCCCTCTAGCGGGGGGGCTTGTTGAGCAGTTCTTC. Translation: CASRPPLAGGLVEQFF.

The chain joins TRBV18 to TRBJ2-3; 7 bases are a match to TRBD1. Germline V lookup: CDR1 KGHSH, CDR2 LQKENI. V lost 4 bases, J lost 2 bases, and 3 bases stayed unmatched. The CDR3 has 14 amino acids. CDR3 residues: CASSRDRATDTQYF. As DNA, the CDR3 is TGTGCCAGCTCACGAGACAGGGCCACAGATACGCAGTATTTT.

The CDR3 nucleotides read TGTGCCACCAGTGATTACCCCGGGGAGCAGTTCTTC. The encoded protein is CATSDYPGEQFF. The chain is built from TRBV24-1 and TRBJ2-1; D ambiguous. The CDR3 is made up of 12 amino acids. Per germline, CDR1 KGHDR and CDR2 SFDVKD. Trimming shortened V by 2 bases and J by 10 bases, and 8 bases separated the two germline ends.

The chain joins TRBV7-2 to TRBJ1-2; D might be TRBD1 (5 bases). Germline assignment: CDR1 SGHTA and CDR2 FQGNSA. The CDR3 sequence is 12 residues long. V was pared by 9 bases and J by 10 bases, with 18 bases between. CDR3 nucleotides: TGTGCCAGACAAGACAGCCTGACGTCCTACACCTTC. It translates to CARQDSLTSYTF. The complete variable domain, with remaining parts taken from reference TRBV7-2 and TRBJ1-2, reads GAGVSQSPSNKVTEKGKDVELRCDPISGHTALYWYRQSLGQGLEFLIYFQGNSAPDKSGLPSDRFSAERTGGSVSTLTIQRTQQEDSAVYLCARQDSLTSYTFGSGTRLTVV.

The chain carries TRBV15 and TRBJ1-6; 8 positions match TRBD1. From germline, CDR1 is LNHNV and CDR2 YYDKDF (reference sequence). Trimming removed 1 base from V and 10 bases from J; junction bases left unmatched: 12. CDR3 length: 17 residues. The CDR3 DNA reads TGTGCCACCAGCAGAGGTCGGACAGGGAGAAGAGTCTCACCCCTCCACTTT. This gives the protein CATSRGRTGRRVSPLHF.

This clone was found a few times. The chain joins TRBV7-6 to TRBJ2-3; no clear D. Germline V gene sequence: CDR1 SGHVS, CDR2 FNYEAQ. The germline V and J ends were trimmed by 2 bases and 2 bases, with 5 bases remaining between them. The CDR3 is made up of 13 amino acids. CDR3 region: CASSLFSTDTQYF. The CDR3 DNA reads TGTGCCAGCAGCTTATTTTCCACAGATACGCAGTATTTT. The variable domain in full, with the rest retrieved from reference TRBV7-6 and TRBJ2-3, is GAGVSQSPRYKVTKRGQDVALRCDPISGHVSLYWYRQALGQGPEFLTYFNYEAQQDKSGLPNDRFSAERPEGSISTLTIQRTEQRDSAMYRCASSLFSTDTQYFGPGTRLTVL.

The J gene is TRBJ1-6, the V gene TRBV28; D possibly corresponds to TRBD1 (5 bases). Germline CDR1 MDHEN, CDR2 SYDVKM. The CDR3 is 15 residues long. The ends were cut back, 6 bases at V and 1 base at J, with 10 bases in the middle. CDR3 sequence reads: CASRSRVSYNSPLHF. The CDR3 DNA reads TGTGCCAGCAGATCCAGGGTGTCCTATAATTCACCCCTCCACTTT.

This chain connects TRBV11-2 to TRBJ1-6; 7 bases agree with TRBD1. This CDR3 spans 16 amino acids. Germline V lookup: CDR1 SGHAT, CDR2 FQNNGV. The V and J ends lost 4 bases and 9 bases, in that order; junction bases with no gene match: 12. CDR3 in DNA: TGTGCCAGCAGCTACGGACAGGCTCCGGGCGGTTCACCCCTCCACTTT. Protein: CASSYGQAPGGSPLHF. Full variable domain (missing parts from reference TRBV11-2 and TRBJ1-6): EAGVAQSPRYKIIEKRQSVAFWCNPISGHATLYWYQQILGQGPKLLIQFQNNGVVDDSQLPKDRFSAERLKGVDSTLKIQPAKLEDSAVYLCASSYGQAPGGSPLHFGNGTRLTVT.

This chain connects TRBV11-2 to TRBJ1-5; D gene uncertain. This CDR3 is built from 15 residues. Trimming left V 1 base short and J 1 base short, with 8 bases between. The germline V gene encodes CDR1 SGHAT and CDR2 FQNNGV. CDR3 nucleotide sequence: TGTGCCAGCAGCTTAGGGACCAGGAGCAATCAGCCCCAGCATTTT. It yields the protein CASSLGTRSNQPQHF. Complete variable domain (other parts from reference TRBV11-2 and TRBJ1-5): EAGVAQSPRYKIIEKRQSVAFWCNPISGHATLYWYQQILGQGPKLLIQFQNNGVVDDSQLPKDRFSAERLKGVDSTLKIQPAKLEDSAVYLCASSLGTRSNQPQHFGDGTRLSIL.

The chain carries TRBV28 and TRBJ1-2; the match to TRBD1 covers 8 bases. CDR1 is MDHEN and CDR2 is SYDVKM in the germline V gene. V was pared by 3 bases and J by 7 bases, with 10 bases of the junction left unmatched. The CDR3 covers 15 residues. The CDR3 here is CASSLPTGALSGYTF. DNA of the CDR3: TGTGCCAGCAGTTTGCCGACAGGGGCCCTCTCTGGCTACACCTTC.

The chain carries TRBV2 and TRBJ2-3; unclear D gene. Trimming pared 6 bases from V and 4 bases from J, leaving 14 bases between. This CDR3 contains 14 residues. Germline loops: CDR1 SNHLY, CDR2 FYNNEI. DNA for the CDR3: TGTGCCAGCAGGTCAGACTTGGCCCCAGATACGCAGTATTTT. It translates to CASRSDLAPDTQYF.

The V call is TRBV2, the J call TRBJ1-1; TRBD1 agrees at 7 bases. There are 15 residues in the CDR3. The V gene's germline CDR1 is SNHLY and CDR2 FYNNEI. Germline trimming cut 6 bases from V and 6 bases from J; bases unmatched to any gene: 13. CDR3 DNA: TGTGCCAGCAGGGGGGGGGACAGATTTTTGCCTGAAGCTTTCTTT. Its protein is CASRGGDRFLPEAFF.

CDR3 nucleotide sequence: TGTGCCAGCAGCGTAGGGACAGGGGTTGGGTACTATGGCTACACCTTC. It codes for CASSVGTGVGYYGYTF. The chain employs TRBV9 and TRBJ1-2; 9 bases line up with TRBD1. Germline loops: CDR1 SGDLS, CDR2 YYNGEE. Unmatched junction bases numbered 6, after V lost 0 bases and J lost 3 bases. CDR3 size: 16 residues.

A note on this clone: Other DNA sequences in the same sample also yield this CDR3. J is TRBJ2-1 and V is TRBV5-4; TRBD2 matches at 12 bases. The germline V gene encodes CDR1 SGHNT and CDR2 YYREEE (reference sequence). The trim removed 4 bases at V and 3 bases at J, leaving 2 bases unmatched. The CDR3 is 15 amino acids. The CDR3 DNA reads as TGTGCCAGCAGCCTGACTAGCGGGGGCTACAATGAGCAGTTCTTC. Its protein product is CASSLTSGGYNEQFF.

The CDR3 sequence: CASSIDLWGTTGELFF. CDR3 coding DNA: TGTGCCAGTAGTATAGATCTATGGGGGACCACCGGGGAGCTGTTTTTT. This chain connects TRBV19 to TRBJ2-2; D possibly uses TRBD1 or TRBD2 (5 bases each). The length of the CDR3 is 16 residues. V was cut by 0 bases and J by 4 bases, with 12 bases left in between. The germline V gene encodes CDR1 LNHDA and CDR2 SQIVND (reference sequence). The whole variable domain, remainder taken from reference TRBV19 and TRBJ2-2, is DGGITQSPKYLFRKEGQNVTLSCEQNLNHDAMYWYRQDPGQGLRLIYYSQIVNDFQKGDIAEGYSVSREKKESFPLTVTSAQKNPTAFYLCASSIDLWGTTGELFFGEGSRLTVL.

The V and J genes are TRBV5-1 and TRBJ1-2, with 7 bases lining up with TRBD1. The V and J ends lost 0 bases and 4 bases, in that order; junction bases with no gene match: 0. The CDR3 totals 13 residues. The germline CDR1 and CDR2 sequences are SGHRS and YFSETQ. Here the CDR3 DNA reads TGCGCCAGCAGCTTGGGGGACAGCTATGGCTACACCTTC. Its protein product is CASSLGDSYGYTF.

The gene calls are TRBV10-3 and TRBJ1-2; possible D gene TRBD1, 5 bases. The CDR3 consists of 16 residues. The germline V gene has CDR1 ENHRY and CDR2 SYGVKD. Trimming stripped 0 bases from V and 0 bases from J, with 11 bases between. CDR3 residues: CAISESKGTANYGYTF. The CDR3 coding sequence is TGTGCCATCAGTGAGTCGAAAGGGACCGCTAACTATGGCTACACCTTC.

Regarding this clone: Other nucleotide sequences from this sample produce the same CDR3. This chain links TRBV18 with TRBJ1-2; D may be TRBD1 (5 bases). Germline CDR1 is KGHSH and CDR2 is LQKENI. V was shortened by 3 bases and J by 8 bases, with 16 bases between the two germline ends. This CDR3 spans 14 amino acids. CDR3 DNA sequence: TGTGCCAGCTCACCGCCCGCCAGGGAGAAAGGCTACACCTTC. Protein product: CASSPPAREKGYTF. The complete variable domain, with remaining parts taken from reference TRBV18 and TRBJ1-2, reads NAGVMQNPRHLVRRRGQEARLRCSPMKGHSHVYWYRQLPEEGLKFMVYLQKENIIDESGMPKERFSAEFPKEGPSILRIQQVVRGDSAAYFCASSPPAREKGYTFGSGTRLTVV.

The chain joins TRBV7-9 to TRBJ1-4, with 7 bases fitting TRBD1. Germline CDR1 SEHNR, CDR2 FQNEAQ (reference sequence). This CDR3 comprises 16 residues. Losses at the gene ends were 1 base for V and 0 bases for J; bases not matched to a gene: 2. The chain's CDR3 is CASSLGGQSTNEKLFF. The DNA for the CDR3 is TGTGCCAGCAGCTTAGGGGGACAGTCAACTAATGAAAAACTGTTTTTT.

The DNA for the CDR3 is TGTGCCAGTAGTAAGGGACAGGCCGGCGGGTGGGAGCAGTTCTTC. Encoded protein: CASSKGQAGGWEQFF. The chain links TRBV19 to TRBJ2-1, with 8 bases fitting TRBD1. The CDR3 has 15 amino acids. Per the germline V gene, CDR1 is LNHDA and CDR2 is SQIVND (reference sequence). V was pared by 4 bases and J by 10 bases, with 12 bases of the junction left unmatched.

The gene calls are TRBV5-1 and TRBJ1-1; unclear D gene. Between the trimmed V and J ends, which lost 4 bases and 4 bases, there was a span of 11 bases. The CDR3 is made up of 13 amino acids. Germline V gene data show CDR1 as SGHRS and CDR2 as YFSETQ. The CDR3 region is CASSLRRGTEAFF. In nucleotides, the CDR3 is TGCGCCAGCAGCCTCCGACGGGGCACTGAAGCTTTCTTT.

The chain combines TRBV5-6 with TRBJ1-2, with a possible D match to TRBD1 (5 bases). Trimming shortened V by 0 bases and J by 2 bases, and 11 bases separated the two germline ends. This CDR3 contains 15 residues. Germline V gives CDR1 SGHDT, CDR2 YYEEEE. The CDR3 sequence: CASSLAGRRNYGYTF. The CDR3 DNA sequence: TGTGCCAGCAGCTTGGCAGGGAGGAGAAACTATGGCTACACCTTC. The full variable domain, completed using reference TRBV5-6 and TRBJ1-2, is DAGVTQSPTHLIKTRGQQVTLRCSPKSGHDTVSWYQQALGQGPQFIFQYYEEEERQRGNFPDRFSGHQFPNYSSELNVNALLLGDSALYLCASSLAGRRNYGYTFGSGTRLTVV.

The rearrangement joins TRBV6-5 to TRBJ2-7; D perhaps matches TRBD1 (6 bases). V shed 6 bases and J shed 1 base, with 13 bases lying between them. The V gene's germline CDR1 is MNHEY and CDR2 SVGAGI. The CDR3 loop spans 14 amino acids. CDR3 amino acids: CASSVGQFSYEQYF. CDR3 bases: TGTGCCAGCAGCGTCGGACAGTTTTCCTACGAGCAGTACTTC.

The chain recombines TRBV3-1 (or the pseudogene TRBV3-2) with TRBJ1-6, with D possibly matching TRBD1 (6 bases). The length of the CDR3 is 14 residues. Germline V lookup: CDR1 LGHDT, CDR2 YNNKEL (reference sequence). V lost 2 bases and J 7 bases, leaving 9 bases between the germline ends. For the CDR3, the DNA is TGTGCCAGCAGCCAAACCAGGGGAAATTCACCCCTCCACTTT. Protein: CASSQTRGNSPLHF.

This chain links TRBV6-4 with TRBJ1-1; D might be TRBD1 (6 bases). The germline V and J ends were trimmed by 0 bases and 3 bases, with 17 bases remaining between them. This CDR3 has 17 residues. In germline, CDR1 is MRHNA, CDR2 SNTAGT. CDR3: CASSDSVLGAGDTEAFF. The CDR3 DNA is TGTGCCAGCAGTGACTCGGTATTGGGGGCCGGGGACACTGAAGCTTTCTTT.

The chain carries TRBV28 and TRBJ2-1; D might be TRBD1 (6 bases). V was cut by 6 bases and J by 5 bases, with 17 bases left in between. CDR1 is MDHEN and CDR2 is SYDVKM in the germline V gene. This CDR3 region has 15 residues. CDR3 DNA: TGTGCCAGCAGCCGACAGGAATGGAGTAACAATGAGCAGTTCTTC. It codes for CASSRQEWSNNEQFF.

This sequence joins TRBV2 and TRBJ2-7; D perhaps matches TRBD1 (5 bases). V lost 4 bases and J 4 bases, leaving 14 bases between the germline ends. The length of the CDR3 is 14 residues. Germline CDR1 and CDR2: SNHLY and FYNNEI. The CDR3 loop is CASSAGPDLYEQYF. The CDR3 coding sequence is TGTGCCAGCAGTGCAGGGCCCGATTTGTACGAGCAGTACTTC.

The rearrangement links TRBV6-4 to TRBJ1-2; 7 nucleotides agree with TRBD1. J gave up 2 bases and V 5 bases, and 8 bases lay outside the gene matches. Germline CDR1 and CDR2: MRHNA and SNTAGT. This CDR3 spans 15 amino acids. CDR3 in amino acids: CASSPRQGGNYGYTF. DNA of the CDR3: TGTGCCAGCAGTCCGAGACAGGGAGGGAACTATGGCTACACCTTC.